This TCR beta chain is drawn from a study of T cell responses to AZD1222 COVID-19 vaccine. V lost 3 bases and J lost 7, with 22 bases in between. CDR3 length: 16 residues. Germline CDR1 MNHEY, CDR2 SMNVEV (reference sequence). On this clone: Antigen: not known.

Method: immunoSEQ multiplex PCR; TCRdb's copy keeps in-frame clones and lacks some. This sample has roughly 91,000 clones; 70% to 90% occur once, and the top ten carry around 2.7%. Findings of the study overall: With two AZD1222 doses given, Spike-specific TCR breadth and depth both rose. No day 14 peak samples; only post-peak repertoires were characterized. The donors showed a predominance of white British ancestry and of females, with possible underestimation of clonal diversity.

The rearrangement links TRBV27 to TRBJ2-7; either TRBD1 or TRBD2 may fit D (5 bases each). The source is an adult in good health. Sequenced material: peripheral blood, taken on day 0 of AZD1222 vaccination. In DNA form, the CDR3 reads TGTGCCAGCAGTTTTATATCTAGCCTCTGGGACCAAGAGCAGTACTTC. It specifies CASSFISSLWDQEQYF.